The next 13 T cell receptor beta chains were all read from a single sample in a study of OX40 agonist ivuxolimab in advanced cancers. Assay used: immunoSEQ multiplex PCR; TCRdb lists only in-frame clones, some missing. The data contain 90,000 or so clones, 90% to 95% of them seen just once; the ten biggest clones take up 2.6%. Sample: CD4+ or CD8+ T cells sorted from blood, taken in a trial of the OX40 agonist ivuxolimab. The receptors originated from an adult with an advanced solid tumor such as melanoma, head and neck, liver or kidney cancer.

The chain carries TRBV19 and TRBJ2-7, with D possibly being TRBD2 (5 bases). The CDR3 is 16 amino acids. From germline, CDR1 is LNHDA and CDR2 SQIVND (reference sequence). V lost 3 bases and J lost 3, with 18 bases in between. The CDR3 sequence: CASSISIVSESYEQYF. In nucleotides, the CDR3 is TGTGCCAGTAGTATTTCTATTGTTAGCGAGAGCTACGAGCAGTACTTC.

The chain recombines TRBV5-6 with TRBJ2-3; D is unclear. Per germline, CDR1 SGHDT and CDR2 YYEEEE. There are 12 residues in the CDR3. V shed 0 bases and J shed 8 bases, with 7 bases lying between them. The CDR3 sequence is CASSLVLGTQYF. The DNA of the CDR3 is TGTGCCAGCAGCTTGGTTCTTGGTACGCAGTATTTT. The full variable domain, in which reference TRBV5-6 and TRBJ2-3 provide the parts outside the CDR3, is DAGVTQSPTHLIKTRGQQVTLRCSPKSGHDTVSWYQQALGQGPQFIFQYYEEEERQRGNFPDRFSGHQFPNYSSELNVNALLLGDSALYLCASSLVLGTQYFGPGTRLTVL.

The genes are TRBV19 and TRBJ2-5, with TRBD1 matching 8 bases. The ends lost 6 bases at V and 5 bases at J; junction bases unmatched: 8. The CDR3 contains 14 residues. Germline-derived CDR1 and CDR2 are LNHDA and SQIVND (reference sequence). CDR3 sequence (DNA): TGTGCCAGTAGAAAGACAGGGGCGGGGGAGACCCAGTACTTC. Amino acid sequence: CASRKTGAGETQYF.

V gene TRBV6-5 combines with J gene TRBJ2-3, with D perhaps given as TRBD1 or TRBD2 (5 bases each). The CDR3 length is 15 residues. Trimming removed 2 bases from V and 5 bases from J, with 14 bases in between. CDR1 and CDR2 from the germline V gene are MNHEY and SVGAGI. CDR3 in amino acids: CASSYGGREIDTQYF. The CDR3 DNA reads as TGTGCCAGCAGTTACGGGGGAAGAGAGATAGATACGCAGTATTTT.

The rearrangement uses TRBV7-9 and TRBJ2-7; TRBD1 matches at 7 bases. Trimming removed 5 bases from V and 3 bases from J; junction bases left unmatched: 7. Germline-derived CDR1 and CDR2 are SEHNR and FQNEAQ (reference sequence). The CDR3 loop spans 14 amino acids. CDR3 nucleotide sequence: TGTGCCAGCAGCCCAAGGGACAGCCTCTACGAGCAGTACTTC. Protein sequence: CASSPRDSLYEQYF.

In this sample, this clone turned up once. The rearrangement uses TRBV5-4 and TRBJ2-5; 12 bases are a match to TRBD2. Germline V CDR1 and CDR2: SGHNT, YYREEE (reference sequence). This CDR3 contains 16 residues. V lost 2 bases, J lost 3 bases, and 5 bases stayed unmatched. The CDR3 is CASSLPGLAGKETQYF. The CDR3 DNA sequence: TGTGCCAGCAGCTTACCAGGACTAGCGGGGAAAGAGACCCAGTACTTC.

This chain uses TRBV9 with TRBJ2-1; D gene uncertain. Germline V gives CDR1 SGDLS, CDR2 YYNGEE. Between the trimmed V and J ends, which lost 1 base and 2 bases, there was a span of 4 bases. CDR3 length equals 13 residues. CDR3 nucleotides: TGTGCCAGCAGCGTACGGCCCTACAATGAGCAGTTCTTC. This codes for CASSVRPYNEQFF.

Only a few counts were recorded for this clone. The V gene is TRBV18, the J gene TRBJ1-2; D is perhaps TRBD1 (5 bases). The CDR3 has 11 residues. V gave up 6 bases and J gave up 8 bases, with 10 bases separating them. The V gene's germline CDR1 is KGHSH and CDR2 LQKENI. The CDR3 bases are TGTGCCAGCTCCCCCGGGGCCGGCTACACCTTC. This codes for CASSPGAGYTF.

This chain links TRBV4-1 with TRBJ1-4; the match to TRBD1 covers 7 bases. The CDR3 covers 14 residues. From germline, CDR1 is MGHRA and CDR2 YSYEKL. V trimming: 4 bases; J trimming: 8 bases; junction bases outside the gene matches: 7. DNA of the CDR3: TGCGCCAGCAGCCCAGGGGGGAGGGGCGAAAAACTGTTTTTT. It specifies CASSPGGRGEKLFF.

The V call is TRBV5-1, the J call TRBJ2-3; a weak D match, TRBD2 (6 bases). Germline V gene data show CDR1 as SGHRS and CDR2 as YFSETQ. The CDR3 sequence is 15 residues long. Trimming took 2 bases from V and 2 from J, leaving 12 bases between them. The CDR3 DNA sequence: TGCGCCAGCAGCTTCGGGGGACGGTCCACAGATACGCAGTATTTT. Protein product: CASSFGGRSTDTQYF.

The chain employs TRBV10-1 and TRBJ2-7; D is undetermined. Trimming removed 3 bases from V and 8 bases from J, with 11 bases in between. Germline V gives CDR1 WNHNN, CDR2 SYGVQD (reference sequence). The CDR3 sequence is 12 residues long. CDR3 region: CASSDHMGKQYF. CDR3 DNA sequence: TGCGCCAGCAGTGATCATATGGGGAAGCAGTACTTC.

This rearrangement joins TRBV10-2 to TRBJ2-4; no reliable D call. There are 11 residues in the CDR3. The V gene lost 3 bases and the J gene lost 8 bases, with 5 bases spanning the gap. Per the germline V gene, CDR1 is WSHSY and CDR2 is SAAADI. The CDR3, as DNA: TGCGCCAGCAGTGACAAGGACATTCAGTACTTC. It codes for CASSDKDIQYF.

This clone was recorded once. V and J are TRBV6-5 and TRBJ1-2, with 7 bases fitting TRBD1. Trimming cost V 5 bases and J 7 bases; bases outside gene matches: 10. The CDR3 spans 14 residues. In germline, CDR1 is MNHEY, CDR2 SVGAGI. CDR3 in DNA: TGTGCCAGCAGTCCTGCTACAGGGGCGCGTGGCTACACCTTC. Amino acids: CASSPATGARGYTF.